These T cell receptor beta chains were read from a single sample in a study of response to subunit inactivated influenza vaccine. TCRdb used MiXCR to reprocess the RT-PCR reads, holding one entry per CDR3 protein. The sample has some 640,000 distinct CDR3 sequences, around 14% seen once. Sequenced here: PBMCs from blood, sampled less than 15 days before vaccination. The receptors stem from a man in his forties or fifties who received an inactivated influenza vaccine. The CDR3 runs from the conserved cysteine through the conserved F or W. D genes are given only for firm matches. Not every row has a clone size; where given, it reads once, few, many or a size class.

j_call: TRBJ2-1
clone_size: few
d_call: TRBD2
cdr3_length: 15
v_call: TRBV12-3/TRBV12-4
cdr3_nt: TGTGCCAGCAGCCAACTCGGGGGGAGGGCCGATGAGCAGTTCTTC
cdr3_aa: CASSQLGGRADEQFF

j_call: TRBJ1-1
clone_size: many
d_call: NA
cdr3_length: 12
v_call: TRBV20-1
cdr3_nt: TGCAGTGCCCGGGACACGGATTCTAGGGCTTTCTTT
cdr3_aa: CSARDTDSRAFF

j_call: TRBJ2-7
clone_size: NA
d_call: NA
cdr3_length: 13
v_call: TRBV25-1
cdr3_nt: TGTGCCAGCAGTGTAGGGACGCCCTACGAGCAGTACTTC
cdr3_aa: CASSVGTPYEQYF

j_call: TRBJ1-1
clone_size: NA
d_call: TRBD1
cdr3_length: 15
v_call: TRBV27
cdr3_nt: TGTGCCAGCAGCCGAGCCACAGGGGTACGTACTGAAGCTTTCTTT
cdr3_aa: CASSRATGVRTEAFF

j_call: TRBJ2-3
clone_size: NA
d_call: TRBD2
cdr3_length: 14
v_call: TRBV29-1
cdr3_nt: TGCAGCGTGGCTAGCGGGCCGGCAACAGATACGCAGTATTTT
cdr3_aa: CSVASGPATDTQYF

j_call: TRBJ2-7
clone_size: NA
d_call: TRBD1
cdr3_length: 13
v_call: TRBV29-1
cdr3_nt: TGCAGCGTTGGGCAGGGGGCTATAGGCGAGCAGTACTTC
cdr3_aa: CSVGQGAIGEQYF

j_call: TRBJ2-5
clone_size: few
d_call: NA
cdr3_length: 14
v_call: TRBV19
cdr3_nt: TGTGCCAGTAGTCCTCAGGGAGTTGGGGAGACCCAGTACTTC
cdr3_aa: CASSPQGVGETQYF

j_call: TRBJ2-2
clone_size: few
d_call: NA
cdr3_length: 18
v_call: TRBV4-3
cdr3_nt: TGCGCCAGCAGCCAAGACGTAACGGGGGCCCCTAACACCGGGGAGCTGTTTTTT
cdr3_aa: CASSQDVTGAPNTGELFF

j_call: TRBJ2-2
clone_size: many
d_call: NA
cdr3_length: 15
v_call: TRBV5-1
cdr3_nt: TGCGCCAGCAGCTTGGGTCCAGAGAACACCGGGGAGCTGTTTTTT
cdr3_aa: CASSLGPENTGELFF

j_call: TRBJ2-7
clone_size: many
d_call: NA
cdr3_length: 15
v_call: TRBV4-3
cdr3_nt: TGCGCCAGCAGCCAAGAGGCAGCCCGAAATTACGAGCAGTACTTC
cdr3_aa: CASSQEAARNYEQYF

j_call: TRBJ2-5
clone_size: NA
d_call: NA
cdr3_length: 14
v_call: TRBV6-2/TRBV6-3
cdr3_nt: TGTGCCAGCAGGCGCCCAGGGATGGAGGAGACCCAGTACTTC
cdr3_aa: CASRRPGMEETQYF

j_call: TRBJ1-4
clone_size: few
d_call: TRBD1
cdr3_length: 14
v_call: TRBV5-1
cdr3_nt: TGCGCCACCTCGACAGGGCGAGGTAATGAAAAACTGTTTTTT
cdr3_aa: CATSTGRGNEKLFF

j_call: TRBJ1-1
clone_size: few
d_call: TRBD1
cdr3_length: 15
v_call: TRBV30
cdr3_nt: TGTGCCTGGAGTGTATGGGGGACAGCAGAGACTGAAGCTTTCTTT
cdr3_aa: CAWSVWGTAETEAFF

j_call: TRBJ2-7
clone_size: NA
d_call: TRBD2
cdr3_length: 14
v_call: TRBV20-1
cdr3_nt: TGCAGTGCTGTCCCCCTGAGCGGGGCCTACGAGCAGTACTTC
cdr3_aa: CSAVPLSGAYEQYF

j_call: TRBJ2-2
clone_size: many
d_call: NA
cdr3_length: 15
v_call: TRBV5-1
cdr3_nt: TGCGCCAGCAATGCTCAGGGCACGAACACCGGGGAGCTGTTTTTT
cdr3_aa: CASNAQGTNTGELFF

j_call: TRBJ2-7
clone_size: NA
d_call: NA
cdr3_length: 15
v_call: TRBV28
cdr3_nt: TGTGCCAGCAGTCCTCTCGGAACAGGGTGGGACGAGCAGTACTTC
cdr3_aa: CASSPLGTGWDEQYF